This TCR beta chain was obtained from a study of cytomegalovirus exposure and HLA in healthy donors. The CDR3 has 12 amino acids. CDR1 is SEHNR and CDR2 is FQNEAQ in the germline V gene (reference sequence). V shed 7 bases and J 3 bases; nucleotides not matched to a gene: 3. Use of 60 Vbeta and 13 Jbeta primers characterized the PCR. Sequenced by immunoSEQ multiplex PCR; TCRdb stores in-frame clones only, minus some. The data contain over 110,000 clones, 65% to 80% of them singletons. Material for sequencing was PBMCs. This clonotype was sampled from a woman in her 50s in good health and CMV-seropositive. This chain uses TRBV7-9 with TRBJ2-7, with 7 positions matching TRBD1. The CDR3: CASKRGLYEQYF. The CDR3 nucleotides are TGTGCCAGCAAAAGGGGGCTCTACGAGCAGTACTTC.